The sequence of this TCR beta chain was determined in a study of cytomegalovirus exposure and HLA in healthy donors (dated by TCRdb to 2016 to 2017). Describing the broader study: According to an earlier analysis of 587 of the donors, about 179 million T cells yielded over 90 million unique TCR beta sequences and more than 250 Gb of sequence data. The study profiled the T cell repertoires of more than 500 subjects by immunosequencing and related them to cytomegalovirus serostatus. Both class I and class II loci were covered by HLA typing, at four-digit resolution. In the later analysis, no new phenotypic data were used to find candidate immune exposures; instead, reliance was placed on TCR beta sequences and their occurrence across donors. To decide whether each TCR beta V gene segment behaved as functional or pseudogenic, an earlier analysis of nearly 600 of the donors relied on high-throughput TCR beta sequencing. Every discovery cohort repertoire had been produced on one sequencing platform. To predict cytomegalovirus infection status, the study brought together high-throughput TCR immunosequencing, statistical association of individual TCRs with disease status, and machine learning. The study aimed to test whether signatures of past pathogen exposure could be identified by cataloging public T cell receptors. Alongside the repertoire data, information on donor age, sex, ethnicity and CMV serostatus was compiled. Genome-wide SNP genotypes for about 60% of the roughly 670 donors were used in a later genetic analysis, which treated that subset as a discovery cohort. Five DR-DQ haplotypes were treated as single units for association and clustering because of strong linkage in the cohort. On average, roughly 240,000 unique TCR beta nucleotide sequences were sequenced per donor among some 420 genotyped donors of the cohort, with about 17% of those sequences being non-productive. To study patterns of TCR occurrence, a later analysis re-analyzed previously published TCR beta repertoires from 650 to 750 donors and added high-resolution HLA genotyping. The genetic ancestry cluster associated with self-reported Caucasian donors included roughly 84% of the approximately 400 genotyped donors. Typing coverage varied by locus: about 629-630 donors for A, B, C, DRB1 and DQB1; roughly 510 for DQA1; about 600 for DPA1; around 450 for DPB1. An early release covering more than 500 HLA-typed donors comprised 250 to 350 gigabases of sequencing data and some 79 million unique TCR sequences. Along with the approximately 700-subject first cohort, a separate validation cohort of over 90 different subjects was used. Study-wide findings and limitations: In a later analysis, HLA-associated TCR beta chains showed more clonal expansion and lower generation probabilities than non-associated chains that were equally common. In the study, some 160 TCR beta chains were listed as associated with cytomegalovirus. In a later genetic analysis, fewer N-insertions in productive TCRs were reported among donors in an Asian-associated ancestry cluster than the roughly 700-donor mean. Sequencing depth was assumed to be roughly uniform across donors in the presence/absence analyses, though that assumption may not hold. The only immune exposure information available for the cohort was CMV serostatus. An earlier analysis of roughly 570 of the donors showed that most TCR beta V segments appeared in productive rearrangements either about 87% or about 30% of the time, which broadly matched IMGT annotations. Most TCR sequences were seen in very few donors, while some public TCRs were found in many individuals. In a later analysis, some 17,000 TCR beta sequences were associated with specific HLA alleles at a false discovery rate of 0.05. A further reported finding was that TCR beta sequences accurately predicted the HLA-A and HLA-B alleles for most subjects in the first cohort. This cohort had only TCR beta chains sequenced, and the lack of alpha or paired-chain data limited which features could be detected. Correlated functional status among segregating V segments might reflect linkage disequilibrium, but an unknown experimental factor could not be ruled out. Strong co-occurrence of HLA alleles, especially DR and DQ, made assigning TCR associations to individual alleles difficult. The authors suggested that the approach could potentially be extended to other disease states and immunological phenotypes. Several of the top co-occurrence clusters appeared to be linked to parvovirus B19, influenza, CMV and Epstein-Barr virus, according to a later analysis. V-gene and J-gene trimming of TCR beta chains was associated with a missense DCLRE1C variant in a later genetic analysis, and the association was replicated in an independent cohort. The classifier was reported to diagnose cytomegalovirus status with high specificity and sensitivity in both the original cohort and the validation cohort. In a later analysis, the rate of TCR association differed among HLA loci, with DRB1 alleles having the most associated TCRs and HLA-C alleles having the fewest. The earlier analysis of a few hundred of the donors excluded over 15 rarely observed V segments, including chromosome 9 orphons, because counts were too low. According to a later analysis, most CMV-associated TCR beta chains appeared to be HLA-restricted, and the HLA associations seemed to be driven largely by CMV exposure. A cluster of highly shared sequence variants was judged likely to be a technical artifact of the sequencing pipeline. In vitro tests confirmed that a few of the cytomegalovirus-associated TCR beta chains recognize cytomegalovirus antigens. Some IMGT-functional V segments, including TRBV6-2 and TRBV6-3, could not be distinguished by the 87-base-pair reads and were therefore excluded. Because HLA typing was missing for some donors at each locus, association tests included only the typed subset.

Trimming takes 2 bases off V and 0 bases off J; junction bases not matched to a gene: 9. The CDR3 runs 18 amino acids, cysteine and phenylalanine included. CDR3 DNA only is kept here, 54 bases in frame from base 1. CDR1 and CDR2, per the germline V gene, are MNHNS and SASEGT. Receptor libraries were prepared by the immunoSEQ multiplex PCR assay. For the multiplex PCR, a mixture combining 60 forward primers for TCR Vbeta segments and 13 reverse primers for TCR Jbeta segments was used. The CDR3 region of rearranged TCR beta genes was amplified from genomic DNA with a multiplex PCR assay. Amplified TCR beta libraries were sequenced as 87-base-pair reads on the Illumina HiSeq System. In the source study's methods: In a later analysis, 77 million or so unique TCR beta chains were counted across the 650 to 750 repertoires, and roughly 9.9 million of these chains were shared by at least two donors. A nearest-neighbor algorithm error-corrected the raw reads and collapsed the reads into unique sequences, merging closely related sequences to remove PCR and sequencing errors. Alignment of CDR3 sequences to IMGT reference sequences was used to assign V, D and J gene segments. For a sequence to be retained, a match of at least six nucleotides to both a V gene segment and a J gene segment was required. Rearrangements were classified as productive when the CDR3 lacked stop codons and remained in frame with V and J, and all other rearrangements were classified as non-productive. Following IMGT convention, CDR3 was defined as the stretch from the second conserved V-encoded cysteine to the conserved J-encoded phenylalanine. The earlier analysis of about 590 of the donors excluded sequences that lacked an unambiguous match to a single V gene segment. An earlier analysis of fewer than 750 of the donors classified V segments as functional when productive rearrangements were above 56.7% and as segregating when the standard deviation between donors was above 5%. To diagnose cytomegalovirus status from the catalog of TCR beta chain sequences, a statistical classification framework was built. A later analysis assigned V and J genes by comparing TCR nucleotide sequences with IMGT/GENE-DB human TR gene sequences. Using the TCRdist pipeline, a later analysis assigned CDR3 sequences along with most-parsimonious VDJ recombination scenarios. A later analysis defined each TCR beta chain by its CDR3 amino acid sequence plus V-gene family, and excluded reads lacking a unique V-gene family. In a later analysis, nearly 600 highly shared, low-generation-probability nucleotide sequences were removed to address suspected cross-contamination and a sequencing artifact. A later analysis calculated a clonal expansion index for each public chain from normalized within-repertoire ranks of inferred template counts. Generation probabilities in a later analysis came from a VDJ recombination model fitted to out-of-frame rearrangements, and those results were checked against IGoR. A later analysis scored TCR-TCR, TCR-HLA and TCR-CMV co-occurrence with hypergeometric tests, applying a repertoire-size bias correction to TCR pairs. To estimate false discovery rates, a later analysis permuted the HLA or CMV assignments 20 times. In a later analysis, co-occurring TCRs were grouped with DBSCAN, and TCRdist sequence similarity was added when clustering was performed within HLA-allele-positive subsets. Repertoires with fewer than 30,000 or more than 120,000 public chains, plus five repertoires with anomalous nucleotide sharing, were excluded from co-occurrence clustering. The clones in this table, taken by TCRdb from immuneACCESS, are in-frame only. Not every clone is retained; where verified, under half of the shortfall comes from an unresolved V gene, and the cause of the rest is unknown. V and J calls and clone size are those listed in that table; D and trimming were worked out from the DNA. The sample has 95,000 to 100,000 clones on record, about 74% of them singletons. The top ten clones comprise approximately 16% of the sample.

On this clone: Its cognate antigen has yet to be identified. No clone much larger than this one lies a single base away; base qualities are absent.

The cohort comprised more than 550 healthy bone marrow donors. Cohort members were all nominally healthy when sampled, although unrecorded immune exposures were likely present. The donor tested CMV seropositive and was one of the 289 seropositive cohort members. A peripheral blood sample was provided by each donor, and peripheral blood mononuclear cells were used for TCR beta sequencing. Genomic DNA extraction from the blood cell samples was performed with the Qiagen DNeasy Blood Extraction Kit. Input material: PBMCs. The V gene is TRBV6-1 and the J gene is TRBJ2-3; TRBD1 matches 9 bases in the middle. This TCR derives from a man in his 60s in good health and CMV-seropositive. CDR3 protein: CASSERTWTGASTDTQYF. The DNA reads as follows: TGTGCCAGCAGTGAACGGACTTGGACAGGGGCTAGCACAGATACGCAGTATTTT.